A selection of T cell receptor beta chains follows, all from one sample in a study of T cell repertoires in ileal Crohn's disease. TCRdb keeps only in-frame clones here, not all; method: immunoSEQ multiplex PCR. In the table there are under 7,000 clones, 95% of which are singletons. The sample was ileal tissue. The receptors stem from an adult with Crohn's disease. CDR3s include the opening cysteine and the closing phenylalanine or tryptophan. The D gene is left open where the match is weak. Expanded clones get a size class; other rows say once, few or many, or leave the size out.

j_call | v_call | d_call | clone_size | cdr3_aa | cdr3_nt
TRBJ1-2 | TRBV5-4 | . | . | CASSAQGADGYTF | TGTGCCAGCAGCGCACAGGGAGCTGATGGCTACACCTTC
TRBJ2-4 | TRBV5-1 | . | . | CASSPQGGNIQYF | TGCGCCAGCAGCCCCCAGGGGGGAAACATTCAGTACTTC
TRBJ1-1 | TRBV7-8 | . | few | CASTLTGNAEAFF | TGTGCCAGCACACTCACAGGGAACGCTGAAGCTTTCTTT
TRBJ2-2 | TRBV18 | TRBD1 | . | CASSPGRTGGTGELFF | TGTGCCAGCTCACCAGGAAGAACAGGGGGCACCGGGGAGCTGTTTTTT
TRBJ2-5 | TRBV5-1 | TRBD1 | . | CASSPGGAGGIVGTQYF | TGCGCCAGCAGCCCCGGTGGGGCAGGGGGAATTGTGGGGACCCAGTACTTC
TRBJ2-7 | TRBV5-5 | TRBD1 | . | CASSLLDRVTYEQYF | TGTGCCAGCAGCTTGTTGGACAGGGTTACCTACGAGCAGTACTTC
TRBJ2-2 | TRBV5-6 | . | . | CASSLTRSGELFF | TGTGCCAGCAGCTTAACGAGGTCCGGGGAGCTGTTTTTT
TRBJ1-2 | TRBV7-9 | . | . | CASSFEGEGGYGYTF | TGTGCCAGCAGCTTCGAGGGGGAGGGCGGATATGGCTACACCTTC
TRBJ1-2 | TRBV5-4 | TRBD1 | . | CATLDRGGNGYTF | TGTGCCACCCTCGACAGGGGTGGTAATGGCTACACCTTC
TRBJ1-6 | TRBV28 | . | . | CASGRGNSPLHF | TGTGCCAGCGGCAGGGGTAATTCACCCCTCCACTTT
TRBJ1-2 | TRBV10-3 | TRBD1 | . | CAITKDRGGYTF | TGTGCCATCACCAAGGACAGGGGTGGCTACACCTTC
TRBJ1-1 | TRBV28 | . | . | CASSLLGQPNTEAFF | TGTGCCAGCAGTTTGTTAGGACAGCCGAACACTGAAGCTTTCTTT
TRBJ1-4 | TRBV6-5 | TRBD1 | . | CASSPGTGAPEKLFF | TGTGCCAGCAGTCCCGGGACAGGTGCCCCCGAGAAACTGTTTTTT
TRBJ1-4 | TRBV5-1 | . | . | CASSLVAGANEKLFF | TGCGCCAGCAGCTTGGTGGCAGGGGCTAATGAAAAACTGTTTTTT
TRBJ1-2 | TRBV28 | . | . | CASSLWGGSSSNYGYTF | TGTGCCAGCAGTTTATGGGGAGGGAGTAGTTCTAACTATGGCTACACCTTC
TRBJ2-3 | TRBV5-6 | . | . | CASSLRPAVGDTQYF | TGTGCCAGCAGCTTGCGCCCGGCGGTGGGAGATACGCAGTATTTT
TRBJ1-1 | TRBV7-8 | . | . | CASTVMGVNTEAFF | TGTGCCAGCACCGTCATGGGAGTTAACACTGAAGCTTTCTTT
TRBJ1-5 | TRBV7-2 | . | . | CASRVDGTQTQPQHF | TGTGCCAGCAGGGTGGACGGGACACAAACTCAGCCCCAGCATTTT
TRBJ2-4 | TRBV29-1 | . | . | CSVGGGGNIQYF | TGCAGCGTGGGCGGTGGGGGGAACATTCAGTACTTC
TRBJ2-1 | TRBV6-5 | . | . | CASRRGGEQFF | TGTGCCAGCAGGAGGGGGGGTGAGCAGTTCTTC
TRBJ1-5 | TRBV6-6 | . | . | CAGSYTGSSNQPQHF | TGTGCCGGCAGTTACACAGGTAGTAGCAATCAGCCCCAGCATTTT
TRBJ1-1 | TRBV10-1 | . | once | CASSEGFQAPPPNEAFF | TGCGCCAGCAGTGAGGGGTTTCAGGCACCCCCACCAAATGAAGCTTTCTTT
TRBJ1-3 | TRBV28 | . | . | CASSFPPAGKAGNTIYF | TGTGCCAGCAGTTTTCCCCCTGCGGGGAAGGCTGGAAACACCATATATTTT
TRBJ2-3 | TRBV19 | . | . | CASGVTDTQYF | TGTGCCAGTGGAGTCACAGATACGCAGTATTTT
TRBJ2-1 | TRBV5-1 | TRBD1 | once | CASSWAGTGGNNEQFF | TGCGCCAGCAGCTGGGCCGGGACAGGGGGCAATAATGAGCAGTTCTTC
TRBJ1-1 | TRBV9 | . | . | CASSVGIGQLNTEAFF | TGTGCCAGCAGCGTAGGTATTGGACAGTTGAACACTGAAGCTTTCTTT
TRBJ1-6 | TRBV7-2 | . | . | CASSNTGKWALHF | TGTGCCAGCAGCAATACAGGGAAGTGGGCCCTCCACTTT
TRBJ1-5 | TRBV7-6 | TRBD1 | . | CASSFGQGSQPQHF | TGTGCCAGCAGCTTTGGACAGGGCAGTCAGCCCCAGCATTTT
TRBJ1-6 | TRBV5-6 | . | . | CASSLGVPSYNSPLHF | TGTGCCAGCAGTCTAGGGGTTCCCTCCTATAATTCACCCCTCCACTTT
TRBJ1-5 | TRBV19 | . | . | CASTTTGSNQPQHF | TGTGCCAGTACTACCACAGGGAGCAATCAGCCCCAGCATTTT
TRBJ2-7 | TRBV5-1 | . | . | CASSSGSYEQYF | TGCGCCAGTTCGAGCGGATCCTACGAGCAGTACTTC
TRBJ1-5 | TRBV6-1 | TRBD1 | once | CASSGRGQLLNQPQHF | TGTGCCAGCAGTGGGAGGGGACAGCTCCTTAATCAGCCCCAGCATTTT
TRBJ2-1 | TRBV28 | . | . | CASTPGVLVGEQFF | TGTGCCAGCACCCCAGGGGTGTTGGTAGGTGAGCAGTTCTTC
TRBJ2-4 | TRBV6-1 | . | . | CASSEPRGAKNIQYF | TGTGCCAGCAGTGAACCCCGGGGGGCCAAAAACATTCAGTACTTC
TRBJ2-1 | TRBV7-6 | TRBD1 | . | CASSRDRGQGHNEQFF | TGTGCCAGCAGTCGCGACCGGGGACAGGGGCACAATGAGCAGTTCTTC
TRBJ1-6 | TRBV4-3 | . | . | CASNPGGNSPLHF | TGCGCCAGCAACCCCGGAGGAAATTCACCCCTCCACTTT
TRBJ1-6 | TRBV5-1 | . | . | CASSLVGRGEAPLHF | TGCGCCAGCAGCTTGGTTGGTCGGGGGGAGGCACCCCTCCACTTT
TRBJ1-1 | TRBV30 | . | . | CAWRSLSNPEAFF | TGTGCCTGGAGATCTCTATCAAACCCTGAAGCTTTCTTT
TRBJ2-5 | TRBV4-3 | TRBD2 | . | CASSQVAGGAQETQYF | TGCGCCAGCAGCCAAGTAGCGGGGGGCGCTCAAGAGACCCAGTACTTC
TRBJ1-5 | TRBV28 | . | . | CASSRPPRGNQPQHF | TGTGCCAGCAGTAGGCCACCTCGGGGCAATCAGCCCCAGCATTTT
TRBJ1-5 | TRBV18 | . | . | CASSPARDQPQHF | TGTGCCAGCTCTCCAGCGAGGGATCAGCCCCAGCATTTT
TRBJ2-2 | TRBV14 | . | . | CASSQAGSTGELFF | TGTGCCAGCAGCCAGGCGGGGAGTACCGGGGAGCTGTTTTTT
TRBJ1-6 | TRBV27 | TRBD1 | . | CASSDRENSPLHF | TGTGCCAGCAGCGACAGGGAAAATTCACCCCTCCACTTT
TRBJ2-1 | TRBV11-2 | TRBD2 | . | CASSFRLAENNEQFF | TGTGCCAGCAGCTTCCGACTAGCGGAGAACAATGAGCAGTTCTTC
TRBJ1-2 | TRBV27 | . | . | CASRSTGYHGYTF | TGTGCCAGCAGATCTACAGGGTACCATGGCTACACCTTC
TRBJ1-1 | TRBV19 | . | . | CASSFNREGRFF | TGTGCCAGTAGTTTTAACAGGGAAGGGAGATTCTTT
TRBJ2-5 | TRBV5-4 | TRBD2 | . | CASSLTSGGPNINQETQYF | TGTGCCAGCAGCTTGACTAGCGGGGGTCCTAACATAAACCAAGAGACCCAGTACTTC
TRBJ1-1 | TRBV19 | . | . | CASRRPDGGRLTKGTGEAFF | TGTGCCAGTAGGAGACCGGACGGGGGGAGACTAACTAAGGGGACCGGTGAAGCTTTCTTT
TRBJ2-5 | TRBV2 | . | . | CASSELRILETQYF | TGTGCCAGCAGTGAATTGCGGATTCTAGAGACCCAGTACTTC
TRBJ1-4 | TRBV2 | TRBD1 | . | CASRTDREGEKLFF | TGTGCCAGCAGGACAGACAGGGAAGGTGAAAAACTGTTTTTT
TRBJ1-1 | TRBV11-2 | . | . | CASSLDGGRGSEAFF | TGTGCCAGCAGCTTAGACGGAGGGCGGGGATCTGAAGCTTTCTTT
TRBJ2-1 | TRBV9 | TRBD1 | . | CASSARQGLEGNEQFF | TGTGCCAGCAGCGCCCGACAGGGGCTGGAGGGGAATGAGCAGTTCTTC
TRBJ1-5 | TRBV16 | TRBD1 | . | CASSQSGGLGNQPQHF | TGTGCCAGCAGCCAATCAGGGGGCTTGGGCAATCAGCCCCAGCATTTT
TRBJ1-6 | TRBV7-3 | . | . | CASSLLGLNSPLHF | TGTGCCAGCAGCTTACTGGGGCTTAATTCACCCCTCCACTTT
TRBJ2-7 | TRBV28 | . | . | CASSSGGLSGEQYF | TGTGCCAGCAGTTCCGGAGGGCTATCGGGCGAGCAGTACTTC
TRBJ1-5 | TRBV28 | . | . | CASSLRGNSQPQHF | TGTGCCAGCAGTTTGAGGGGGAATAGTCAGCCCCAGCATTTT
TRBJ1-2 | TRBV6-5 | . | . | CASSDRPYGYTF | TGTGCCAGCAGCGACAGACCCTATGGCTACACCTTC